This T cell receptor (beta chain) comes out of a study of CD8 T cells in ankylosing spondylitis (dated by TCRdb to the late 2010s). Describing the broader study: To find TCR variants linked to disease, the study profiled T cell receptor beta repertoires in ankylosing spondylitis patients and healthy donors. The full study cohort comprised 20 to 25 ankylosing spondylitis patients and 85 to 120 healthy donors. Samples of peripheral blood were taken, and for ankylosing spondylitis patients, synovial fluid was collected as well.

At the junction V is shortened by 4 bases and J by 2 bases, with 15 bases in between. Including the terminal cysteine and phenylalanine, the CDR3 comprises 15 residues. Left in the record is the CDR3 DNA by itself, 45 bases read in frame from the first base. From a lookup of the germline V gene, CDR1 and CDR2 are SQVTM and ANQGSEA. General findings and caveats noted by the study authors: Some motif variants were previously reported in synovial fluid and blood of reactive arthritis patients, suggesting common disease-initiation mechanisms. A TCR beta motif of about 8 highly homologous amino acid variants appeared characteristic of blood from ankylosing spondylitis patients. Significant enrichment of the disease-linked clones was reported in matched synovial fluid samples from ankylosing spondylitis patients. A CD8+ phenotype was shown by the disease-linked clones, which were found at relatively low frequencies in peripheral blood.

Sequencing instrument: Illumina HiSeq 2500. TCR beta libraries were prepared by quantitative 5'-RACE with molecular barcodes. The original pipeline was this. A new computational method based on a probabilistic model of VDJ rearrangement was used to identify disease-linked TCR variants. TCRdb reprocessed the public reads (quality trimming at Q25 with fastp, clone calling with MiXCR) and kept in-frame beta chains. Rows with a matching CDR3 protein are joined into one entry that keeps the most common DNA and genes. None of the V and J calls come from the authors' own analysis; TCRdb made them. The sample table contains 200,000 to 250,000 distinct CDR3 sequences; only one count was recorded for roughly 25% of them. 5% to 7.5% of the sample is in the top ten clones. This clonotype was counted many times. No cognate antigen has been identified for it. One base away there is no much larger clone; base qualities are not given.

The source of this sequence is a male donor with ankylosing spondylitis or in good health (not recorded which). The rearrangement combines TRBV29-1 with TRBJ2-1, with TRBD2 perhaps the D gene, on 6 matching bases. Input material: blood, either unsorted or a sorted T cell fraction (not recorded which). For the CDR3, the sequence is CSVGRREGTYNEQFF. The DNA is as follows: TGCAGCGTTGGGAGGCGGGAAGGAACCTACAATGAGCAGTTCTTC.